This TCR beta chain was recorded in a study of blood T cells in healthy people across ages. V lost 3 bases and J 1 base, leaving 6 bases between the germline ends. This CDR3 has 13 residues. The germline gives CDR1 SGHDN, CDR2 FVKESK. PCR was performed a second time for roughly 7 to 12 cycles using a sample-barcoded 5' primer and a J-beta primer mix. TCRdb re-called the 5' RACE reads with MiXCR, one entry per CDR3 protein. The sample includes approximately 800,000 distinct CDR3 sequences, around a quarter of them seen just once. There are many counts of this clonotype. This sample was shared with a second study, whose subject was T cells of mothers and their children.

The V gene is TRBV14, the J gene TRBJ1-2; no clear D gene. The clonotype was recovered from a boy between 10 and 17 years old in good health. What was sequenced was blood. The CDR3 DNA is TGTGCCAGCAGCCAGGACGTTAACTATGGCTACACCTTC. Its translation: CASSQDVNYGYTF.